This entry lists 11 T cell receptor beta chains sequenced from one sample in a study of T cells in Graves' hyperthyroidism and ophthalmopathy. From RNA transcripts, TCR beta CDR3 regions were amplified. The HTBI primer set was used in a first-round RT-PCR of the TCR CDR3. A single record per CDR3 protein comes from TCRdb applying MiXCR to the multiplex PCR reads. The sample lists 450,000 to 650,000 distinct CDR3 sequences, roughly 20% seen once, with around 27% in the top ten. The sequencing sample was made of blood. The receptors stem from a man younger than 35 with Graves' hyperthyroidism.

In this sample, this clonotype turned up many times. This chain connects TRBV10-3 to TRBJ2-7, with D uncertain. This CDR3 comprises 12 residues. Germline CDR1 ENHRY, CDR2 SYGVKD. Trimming stripped 2 bases from V and 3 bases from J, with 5 bases between. This CDR3 reads CAISEAFYEQYF. The CDR3 DNA follows: TGTGCCATCAGTGAGGCCTTCTACGAGCAGTACTTC.

The CDR3: CASSQGEGWSKNIQYF. The CDR3 DNA reads TGCGCCAGCAGCCAAGGGGAAGGTTGGTCCAAAAACATTCAGTACTTC. The chain is built from TRBV4-1 and TRBJ2-4; no reliable D call. V was cut by 1 base and J by 2 bases, with 12 bases left in between. CDR1 is MGHRA, CDR2 YSYEKL, per germline. The CDR3 extends over 16 amino acids.

This clonotype showed up just a few times. The V call is TRBV15, the J call TRBJ2-6; TRBD2 is a possible D gene (6 bases). V was cut by 3 bases and J by 0 bases, with 21 bases left in between. This CDR3 is 20 amino acids long. CDR1 LNHNV and CDR2 YYDKDF come from the germline V gene (reference sequence). In nucleotides, the CDR3 is TGTGCCACCAGCAGCGGGCGAGGAGGGTGGGGTACCTCTGGGGCCAACGTCCTGACTTTC. Translating gives CATSSGRGGWGTSGANVLTF.

This clonotype showed up many times. This rearrangement joins TRBV20-1 to TRBJ2-7; D is unclear. V lost 6 bases and J lost 4, with 19 bases in between. CDR1 is DFQATT and CDR2 is SNEGSKA in the germline V gene (reference sequence). The CDR3 is 14 amino acids. The CDR3 nucleotides are TGCAGTGCCACCGGGCCACAGAGAGGATACGAGCAGTACTTC. Protein product: CSATGPQRGYEQYF.

Regarding this clonotype: The junction differs from germline at one of its ends, possibly a read error. The chain joins TRBV18 to TRBJ2-7; possibly TRBD1 or TRBD2 for D (5 bases each). CDR1 and CDR2 from the germline V gene are KGHSH and LQKENI. The CDR3 runs 12 residues. The CDR3 DNA reads TGTGCCAGCTCAATCGAGGGGTACGATCAGTACTTC. The encoded protein is CASSIEGYDQYF. Looking up the rest from reference TRBV18 and TRBJ2-7 gives the full variable domain: NAGVMQNPRHLVRRRGQEARLRCSPMKGHSHVYWYRQLPEEGLKFMVYLQKENIIDESGMPKERFSAEFPKEGPSILRIQQVVRGDSAAYFCASSIEGYDQYFGPGTRLTVT.

The chain joins TRBV5-1 to TRBJ1-2, with D possibly matching TRBD1 (6 bases). V lost 4 bases and J 6 bases, leaving 19 bases between the germline ends. The germline gives CDR1 SGHRS, CDR2 YFSETQ. The CDR3 is made up of 15 amino acids. This chain's CDR3 is CASSPWGVDSHGYTF. CDR3 nucleotide sequence: TGCGCCAGCAGCCCTTGGGGGGTGGACAGCCATGGCTACACCTTC.

This clonotype was seen repeatedly, ten times or more. J is TRBJ1-1 and V is TRBV12-3 or TRBV12-4; D perhaps matches TRBD1 (6 bases). This CDR3 contains 14 residues. Trimming removed 4 bases at V and 2 bases at J, with 11 bases between. This chain's CDR3 is CASSSGQINTEAFF. The CDR3 DNA reads TGTGCCAGCAGTTCAGGACAGATCAACACTGAAGCTTTCTTT.

This clonotype was counted between two and nine times. The chain employs TRBV12-3 or TRBV12-4 and TRBJ1-2; TRBD1 aligns across 7 bases. V gave up 6 bases and J gave up 0 bases; unmatched junction bases: 4. There are 14 residues in the CDR3. The CDR3 region has the DNA TGTGCCAGCAGCCCGACAGGGCCTAACTATGGCTACACCTTC. Encoded protein: CASSPTGPNYGYTF.

This chain joins TRBV12-3 or TRBV12-4 and TRBJ1-6, with 8 bases lining up with TRBD1. Germline trimming cut 7 bases from V and 10 bases from J; bases unmatched to any gene: 12. The CDR3 extends over 15 amino acids. The CDR3: CASTPGSGGASPLHF. The CDR3 DNA follows: TGTGCCAGCACTCCAGGCTCAGGGGGCGCATCACCCCTCCACTTT.

This chain connects TRBV12-3 or TRBV12-4 to TRBJ1-2; no clear D. Between the trimmed V and J ends, which lost 5 bases and 4 bases, there was a span of 14 bases. The CDR3 sequence is 14 residues long. CDR3 region: CASSLGLNFYGYTF. In DNA form, the CDR3 reads TGTGCCAGCAGTCTAGGGCTGAATTTCTATGGCTACACCTTC.

This clonotype was counted ten times or more. The rearrangement uses TRBV20-1 and TRBJ1-1; unclear D gene. The CDR3 contains 15 residues. Per germline, CDR1 DFQATT and CDR2 SNEGSKA (reference sequence). Between the trimmed V and J ends, which lost 0 bases and 11 bases, there was a span of 22 bases. CDR3 in DNA: TGCAGTGCTAGAGATGAAGAGTTCGCCCCCGTGGGGGCTTTCTTT. It yields the protein CSARDEEFAPVGAFF.